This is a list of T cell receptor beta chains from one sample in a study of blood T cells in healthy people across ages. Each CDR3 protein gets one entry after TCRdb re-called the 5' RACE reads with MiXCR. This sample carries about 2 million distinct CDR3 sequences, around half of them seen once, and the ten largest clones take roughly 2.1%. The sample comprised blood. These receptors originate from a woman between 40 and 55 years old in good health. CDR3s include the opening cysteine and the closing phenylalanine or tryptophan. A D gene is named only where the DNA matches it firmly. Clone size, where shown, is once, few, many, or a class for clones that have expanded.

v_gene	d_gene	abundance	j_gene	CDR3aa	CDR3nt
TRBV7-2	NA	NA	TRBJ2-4	CASSLATGIEQYF	TGCGCCAGCAGCTTAGCGACGGGTATTGAGCAGTACTTC
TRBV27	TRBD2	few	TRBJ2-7	CASSFSGGPSYEQYF	TGTGCCAGCAGTTTTAGCGGGGGGCCCTCCTACGAGCAGTACTTC
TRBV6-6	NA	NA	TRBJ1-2	CASSYGGTYGYTF	TGTGCCAGCAGTTACGGTGGTACCTATGGCTACACCTTC
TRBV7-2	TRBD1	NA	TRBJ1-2	CASSRQTGGGPSGYTF	TGTGCCAGCAGCAGACAGACAGGGGGCGGGCCCTCTGGCTACACCTTC
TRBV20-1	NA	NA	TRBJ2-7	CSAPPDRTYEQYF	TGCAGTGCTCCCCCGGACCGCACCTACGAGCAGTACTTC
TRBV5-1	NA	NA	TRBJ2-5	CASSSDSNGETQYF	TGCGCCAGCAGCAGTGACAGTAACGGAGAGACCCAGTACTTC
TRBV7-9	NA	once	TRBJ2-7	CASSLADRPTYEQYF	TGTGCCAGCAGCTTAGCCGACAGGCCAACTTACGAGCAGTACTTC
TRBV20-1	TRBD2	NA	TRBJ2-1	CSALTRLAGNEQFF	TGCAGTGCTCTTACCCGACTAGCGGGGAATGAGCAGTTCTTC
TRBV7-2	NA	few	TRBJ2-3	CASSLGGGSGGRTDTQYF	TGTGCCAGCAGCTTAGGCGGCGGGTCGGGGGGCCGCACAGATACGCAGTATTTT
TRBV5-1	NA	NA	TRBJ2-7	CASSFPSQKYEQYF	TGCGCCAGCAGCTTCCCCAGCCAGAAGTACGAGCAGTACTTC
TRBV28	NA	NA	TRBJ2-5	CASTFLLYQETQYF	TGTGCCAGCACCTTCCTACTGTACCAAGAGACCCAGTACTTC
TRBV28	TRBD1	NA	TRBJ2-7	CATFAGQGGYEQYF	TGTGCCACCTTCGCGGGACAGGGGGGCTACGAGCAGTACTTC
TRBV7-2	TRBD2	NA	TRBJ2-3	CASSKGLAGGPGTDTQYF	TGTGCCAGCAGCAAGGGACTAGCGGGGGGGCCAGGCACAGATACGCAGTATTTT
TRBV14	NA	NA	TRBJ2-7	CASSQGRIYEQYF	TGTGCCAGCAGCCAAGGGAGGATCTACGAGCAGTACTTC
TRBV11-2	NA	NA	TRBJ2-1	CASSLDGHVQFF	TGTGCCAGCAGCTTAGATGGCCACGTCCAGTTCTTC
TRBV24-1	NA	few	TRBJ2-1	CATCPGPPISEQFF	TGTGCCACCTGCCCGGGACCCCCGATTAGTGAGCAGTTCTTC
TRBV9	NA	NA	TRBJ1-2	CASSTRQAMGEGYTF	TGTGCCAGCAGCACTCGACAGGCGATGGGGGAGGGCTACACCTTC
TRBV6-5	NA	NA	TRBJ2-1	CASSYSRTPLYNEQFF	TGTGCCAGCAGTTACTCTAGAACGCCCCTTTACAATGAGCAGTTCTTC
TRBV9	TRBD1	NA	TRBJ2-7	CASSVATGGYEQYF	TGTGCCAGCAGCGTAGCAACAGGGGGATACGAGCAGTACTTC
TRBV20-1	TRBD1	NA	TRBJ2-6	CSARDSHSGANVLTF	TGCAGTGCCCGGGACAGCCACTCTGGGGCCAACGTCCTGACTTTC
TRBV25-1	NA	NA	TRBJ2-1	CASSEEGGADYNEQFF	TGTGCCAGCAGTGAAGAAGGTGGGGCTGACTACAATGAGCAGTTCTTC
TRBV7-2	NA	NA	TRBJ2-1	CASSFPIVFGNEQFF	TGTGCCAGCAGCTTCCCTATAGTATTCGGCAATGAGCAGTTCTTC
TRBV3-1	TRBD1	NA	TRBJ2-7	CASSQDRRQGLYEQYF	TGTGCCAGCAGCCAAGACCGTCGACAGGGGTTGTACGAGCAGTACTTC
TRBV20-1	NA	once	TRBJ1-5	CSASSVPASNQPQHF	TGCAGTGCTAGTTCCGTCCCGGCGAGCAATCAGCCCCAGCATTTT
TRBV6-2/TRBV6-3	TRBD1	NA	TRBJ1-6	CASTSRTGFGSPLHF	TGTGCCAGCACCTCGAGGACAGGGTTCGGGTCACCCCTCCACTTT
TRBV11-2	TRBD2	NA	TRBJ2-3	CASSLGTSGAVTDTQYF	TGTGCCAGCAGCTTAGGGACTAGCGGGGCTGTGACAGATACGCAGTATTTT
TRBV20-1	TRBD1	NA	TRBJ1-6	CSARTGQNSPLHF	TGCAGTGCTAGGACAGGGCAAAATTCACCCCTCCACTTT
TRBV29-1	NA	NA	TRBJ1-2	CSVGQSGYGYTF	TGCAGCGTTGGACAGTCGGGGTATGGCTACACCTTC
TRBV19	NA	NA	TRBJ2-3	CASSAQLALGTDTQYF	TGTGCCAGTAGTGCGCAGCTGGCCCTTGGCACAGATACGCAGTATTTT
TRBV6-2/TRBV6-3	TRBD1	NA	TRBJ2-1	CASGYTQGVDNEQFF	TGTGCCAGCGGTTACACACAGGGGGTGGACAATGAGCAGTTCTTC
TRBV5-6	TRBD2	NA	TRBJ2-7	CASSQALAAFEQYF	TGTGCCAGCAGCCAGGCCCTAGCGGCTTTCGAGCAGTACTTC
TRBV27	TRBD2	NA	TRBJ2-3	CASSSDPAGGLRDTQYF	TGTGCCAGCAGTTCAGACCCAGCGGGGGGGTTACGAGATACGCAGTATTTT